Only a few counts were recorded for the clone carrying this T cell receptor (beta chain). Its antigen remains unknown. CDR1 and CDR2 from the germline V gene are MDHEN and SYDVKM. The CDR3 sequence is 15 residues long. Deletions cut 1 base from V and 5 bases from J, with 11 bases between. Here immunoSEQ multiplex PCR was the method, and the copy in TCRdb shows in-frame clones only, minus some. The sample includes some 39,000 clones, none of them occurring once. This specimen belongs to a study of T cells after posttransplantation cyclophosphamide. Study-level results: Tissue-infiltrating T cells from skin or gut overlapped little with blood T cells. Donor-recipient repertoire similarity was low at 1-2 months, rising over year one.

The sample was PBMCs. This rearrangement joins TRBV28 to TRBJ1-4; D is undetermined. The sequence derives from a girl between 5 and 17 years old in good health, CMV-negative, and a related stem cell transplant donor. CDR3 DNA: TGTGCCAGCAGTTTATTCCGAGAACTGAATGAAAAACTGTTTTTT. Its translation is CASSLFRELNEKLFF.